This passage covers 30 T cell receptor beta chains from one sample sequenced in a study of OX40 agonist ivuxolimab in advanced cancers. TCRdb's table, derived via immunoSEQ multiplex PCR, lists solely in-frame clones and lacks some. The table shows 20,000 to 30,000 clones, with around 75% occurring only once. This specimen consisted of CD4+ or CD8+ T cells sorted from blood, obtained in a trial of the OX40 agonist ivuxolimab. The receptors derive from an adult with an advanced solid tumor such as melanoma, head and neck, liver or kidney cancer.

In its sample, this clone was seen a few times. V gene TRBV19 combines with J gene TRBJ2-7; 9 nucleotides line up with TRBD1. Trimming took 6 bases from V and 5 from J; bases not matched to a gene: 2. Germline V gene lookup returns CDR1 LNHDA and CDR2 SQIVND (reference sequence). CDR3 size: 12 residues. CDR3: CASSRDRDEQYF. The CDR3 coding sequence is TGTGCCAGTAGCAGGGACAGGGACGAGCAGTACTTC.

This clone was seen a single time. The chain links TRBV20-1 to TRBJ2-1; D call uncertain. CDR1 DFQATT and CDR2 SNEGSKA come from the germline V gene (reference sequence). This CDR3 has 10 residues. Between the trimmed V and J ends, which lost 7 bases and 5 bases, there was a span of 6 bases. In nucleotides, the CDR3 is TGCAGTGGGTATAACAATGAGCAGTTCTTC. Translated: CSGYNNEQFF.

The rearrangement uses TRBV6-5 and TRBJ2-5; the D gene is possibly TRBD2 (6 bases). The V and J ends lost 6 bases and 7 bases respectively, with 18 bases between them. Germline CDR1 is MNHEY and CDR2 is SVGAGI. The CDR3 is 14 residues long. As DNA, the CDR3 is TGTGCCAGCAGGGACAATGATGGGAGGATGACCCAGTACTTC. Translation gives CASRDNDGRMTQYF.

V and J are TRBV7-2 and TRBJ2-4, with 7 bases that match TRBD1. Germline values: CDR1 SGHTA, CDR2 FQGNSA. The ends lost 1 base at V and 0 bases at J; junction bases unmatched: 6. The CDR3 is 17 amino acids. CDR3 amino acids: CASSLVRAGGAKNIQYF. The CDR3 bases are TGTGCCAGCAGCTTAGTCAGGGCAGGGGGAGCCAAAAACATTCAGTACTTC.

The V call is TRBV4-2, the J call TRBJ2-7; D uncertain. The CDR3 totals 15 residues. CDR1 and CDR2 from the germline V gene are LGHNA and YNFKEQ. The ends were cut back, 1 base at V and 0 bases at J, with 10 bases in the middle. This chain's CDR3 is CASSQAYDSSYEQYF. As DNA, the CDR3 is TGTGCCAGCAGCCAAGCGTACGATAGCTCCTACGAGCAGTACTTC.

V gene TRBV6-4 combines with J gene TRBJ1-2; D gene unclear. The germline V gene encodes CDR1 MRHNA and CDR2 SNTAGT. The CDR3 has 15 amino acids. V lost 6 bases to trimming and J lost 4 bases, with 18 bases between them. The CDR3 DNA sequence: TGTGCCAGCAGCTCAAGGATGGGCAATACCTATGGCTACACCTTC. Its translation: CASSSRMGNTYGYTF.

The chain recombines TRBV19 with TRBJ1-4; D ambiguous. The CDR3 is 14 residues long. The germline gives CDR1 LNHDA, CDR2 SQIVND (reference sequence). Trimming shortened V by 8 bases and J by 5 bases, and 15 bases separated the two germline ends. CDR3 in amino acids: CASSRKGSNEKLFF. For the CDR3, the DNA is TGTGCCAGTTCCCGAAAAGGATCAAATGAAAAACTGTTTTTT.

This chain uses TRBV7-2 with TRBJ1-2; D is ambiguous. Germline CDR1 reads SGHTA; CDR2 reads FQGNSA. V lost 11 bases, J lost 4 bases, and 14 bases lay in between. The CDR3 runs to 12 residues. CDR3 coding DNA: TGTGCCTTCAGGCGGGATTCCTATGGCTACACCTTC. The encoded protein is CAFRRDSYGYTF.

The rearrangement uses TRBV29-1 and TRBJ1-4, with TRBD1 as a possible D gene (6 bases). Germline V gene data show CDR1 as SQVTM and CDR2 as ANQGSEA. The CDR3 is 14 amino acids. V lost 6 bases and J lost 6, with 17 bases in between. CDR3 protein: CSVATASGDEKLFF. CDR3 DNA sequence: TGCAGCGTAGCCACAGCGTCAGGGGATGAAAAACTGTTTTTT.

The chain joins TRBV5-6 to TRBJ2-5, with a tentative D call TRBD2 (5 bases). The CDR3 runs to 11 residues. The germline gives CDR1 SGHDT, CDR2 YYEEEE. V lost 0 bases, J lost 11 bases, and 8 bases lay in between. DNA for the CDR3: TGTGCCAGCAGCTTGGTCGGGAATCAGTACTTC. It specifies CASSLVGNQYF.

The chain has TRBV5-5 and TRBJ2-7, with D perhaps matching TRBD2 (6 bases). Looked up from germline, CDR1 is SGHKS and CDR2 is YYEKEE (reference sequence). V dropped 1 base and J dropped 6 bases, with 17 bases sitting between them. The CDR3 loop spans 15 amino acids. The CDR3 DNA reads TGTGCCAGCAGCTTGACTACGGGAGTAACGGGCGAGCAGTACTTC. This sequence encodes CASSLTTGVTGEQYF.

V usage is TRBV28 and J usage is TRBJ1-2; the match to TRBD1 covers 10 bases. The V segment lost 6 bases and the J segment 2 bases; nucleotides outside the gene matches: 9. The CDR3 totals 16 residues. In germline, CDR1 is MDHEN, CDR2 SYDVKM. The CDR3 DNA reads TGTGCCAGCAGCGGGGGACAGGGGACCATAAACTATGGCTACACCTTC. This encodes CASSGGQGTINYGYTF.

The rearrangement links TRBV20-1 to TRBJ2-5, with D unclear. Germline lookup yields CDR1 DFQATT and CDR2 SNEGSKA (reference sequence). CDR3 length equals 10 residues. V was cut by 5 bases and J by 4 bases, with 5 bases left in between. The CDR3 sequence: CSALGETQYF. The CDR3 region has the DNA TGCAGTGCTCTTGGAGAGACCCAGTACTTC.

This clone was found once. This sequence joins TRBV20-1 and TRBJ2-5; TRBD2 is a possible D gene (5 bases). The CDR3 totals 10 residues. Germline V gives CDR1 DFQATT, CDR2 SNEGSKA (reference sequence). Trimming removed 3 bases from V and 9 bases from J, with 8 bases in between. CDR3 amino acids: CSASLEAQYF. In nucleotides, the CDR3 is TGCAGTGCTAGTTTGGAGGCCCAGTACTTC.

In regard to this clone: Germline is not matched at one junction end, which may reflect a read error. The chain joins TRBV6-6 to TRBJ1-2; no clear D gene. Per the germline V gene, CDR1 is MNHNY and CDR2 is SVGAGI (reference sequence). CDR3 length: 13 amino acids. CDR3 sequence reads: CASSGRAILSPGF. The CDR3 nucleotides read TGTGCCAGCAGTGGCCGGGCCATCCTCAGCCCGGGCTTC.

The chain recombines TRBV10-3 with TRBJ2-5; 9 positions match TRBD1. Per the germline V gene, CDR1 is ENHRY and CDR2 is SYGVKD. Germline trimming cut 3 bases from V and 5 bases from J; bases unmatched to any gene: 4. The CDR3 has 14 amino acids. CDR3 residues: CAISERQGGETQYF. The CDR3 coding sequence is TGTGCCATCAGTGAAAGACAGGGGGGGGAGACCCAGTACTTC.

The chain has TRBV10-3 and TRBJ2-5; D is perhaps TRBD2 (6 bases). V was cut by 7 bases and J by 1 base, with 13 bases left in between. Germline CDR1 reads ENHRY; CDR2 reads SYGVKD. The CDR3 extends over 14 amino acids. Here the CDR3 reads CAITAGISQETQYF. In nucleotides, the CDR3 is TGTGCCATCACGGCGGGAATAAGCCAAGAGACCCAGTACTTC.

The V and J genes are TRBV7-6 and TRBJ2-3; possibly TRBD1 or TRBD2 for D (5 bases each). Germline V gene data show CDR1 as SGHVS and CDR2 as FNYEAQ. Trimming cost V 5 bases and J 6 bases, with 18 bases left between them. The CDR3 consists of 15 residues. CDR3 sequence (DNA): TGTGCCAGCAGCCCCGGGACCGGGATGGTGGATACGCAGTATTTT. It specifies CASSPGTGMVDTQYF.

V and J are TRBV2 and TRBJ1-4; TRBD1 agrees at 9 bases. The germline V gene has CDR1 SNHLY and CDR2 FYNNEI. The CDR3 consists of 15 residues. Losses at the gene ends were 6 bases for V and 3 bases for J; bases not matched to a gene: 5. This CDR3 is CASSRDRAPNEKLFF. The CDR3 DNA reads TGTGCCAGCAGCCGGGACAGGGCCCCTAATGAAAAACTGTTTTTT.

This chain joins TRBV10-3 and TRBJ2-7; 10 bases agree with TRBD2. V shed 5 bases, J shed 0 bases, and the junction held 1 base outside the gene matches. The germline V gene encodes CDR1 ENHRY and CDR2 SYGVKD. This CDR3 has 14 amino acids. The CDR3 region is CAISSSGGSYEQYF. The CDR3 region has the DNA TGTGCCATCAGTTCTAGCGGGGGCTCCTACGAGCAGTACTTC.

V and J are TRBV9 and TRBJ2-1; TRBD2 might be the D (6 bases). The CDR3 is made up of 14 amino acids. V dropped 1 base and J dropped 10 bases, with 15 bases sitting between them. Germline CDR1 is SGDLS and CDR2 is YYNGEE. The CDR3 DNA reads as TGTGCCAGCAGCGTACGCGGGGCTGGGGAGGAGCAGTTCTTC. Its translation is CASSVRGAGEEQFF.

This clone was seen only once. This chain uses TRBV5-6 with TRBJ1-6; no reliable D call. Germline CDR1 and CDR2: SGHDT and YYEEEE. Trimming left V 2 bases short and J 0 bases short, with 9 bases between. CDR3 size: 16 residues. CDR3 DNA: TGTGCCAGCAGCTTCGGCCGAAGCTCCTATAATTCACCCCTCCACTTT. Its protein product is CASSFGRSSYNSPLHF.

The chain joins TRBV6-6 to TRBJ1-4; D is possibly TRBD1 (5 bases). The CDR3 covers 14 residues. Germline-derived CDR1 and CDR2 are MNHNY and SVGAGI (reference sequence). The V end lost 6 bases, the J end lost 8 bases, and 16 bases lay between the germline ends. CDR3 coding DNA: TGTGCCAGCAGACAAGGTGGGGCGGGCGAAAAACTGTTTTTT. Its translation is CASRQGGAGEKLFF.

The V call is TRBV18, the J call TRBJ1-5; D uncertain. Germline loops: CDR1 KGHSH, CDR2 LQKENI. The length of the CDR3 is 17 residues. Trimming stripped 6 bases from V and 1 base from J, with 19 bases between. This CDR3 is CASSPTSQTLSNQPQHF. In DNA form, the CDR3 reads TGTGCCAGCTCCCCGACCTCACAGACCCTCAGCAATCAGCCCCAGCATTTT. The complete variable domain, with remaining parts taken from reference TRBV18 and TRBJ1-5, reads NAGVMQNPRHLVRRRGQEARLRCSPMKGHSHVYWYRQLPEEGLKFMVYLQKENIIDESGMPKERFSAEFPKEGPSILRIQQVVRGDSAAYFCASSPTSQTLSNQPQHFGDGTRLSIL.

V is TRBV6-1 and J is TRBJ1-5; 7 bases are a match to TRBD1. The CDR3 totals 18 residues. CDR1 and CDR2 from the germline V gene are MNHNS and SASEGT. V lost 1 base, J lost 1 base, and 10 bases stayed unmatched. The CDR3 sequence is CASSEGWSGGVSNQPQHF. CDR3 sequence (DNA): TGTGCCAGCAGTGAAGGTTGGTCAGGGGGTGTCAGCAATCAGCCCCAGCATTTT.

The J gene is TRBJ1-2, the V gene TRBV7-3; unclear D gene. Trimming cost V 3 bases and J 2 bases, with 7 bases left between them. Germline V lookup: CDR1 SGHTA, CDR2 FQGTGA. The CDR3 consists of 13 residues. CDR3 nucleotide sequence: TGTGCCAGCAGCTTGGGGAAGAACTATGGCTACACCTTC. Translation gives CASSLGKNYGYTF.

The gene calls are TRBV6-5 and TRBJ1-2; maybe TRBD1 (6 bases). CDR1 and CDR2 from the germline V gene are MNHEY and SVGAGI. CDR3 length equals 15 residues. V was cut by 0 bases and J by 3 bases, with 11 bases left in between. The CDR3 region has the DNA TGTGCCAGCAGTTACTCGGGGGGCGGCGACTATGGCTACACCTTC. Translated, it gives CASSYSGGGDYGYTF.

V usage is TRBV14 and J usage is TRBJ2-3, with D possibly matching TRBD2 (5 bases). Germline-derived CDR1 and CDR2 are SGHDN and FVKESK. The length of the CDR3 is 15 residues. V was cut by 0 bases and J by 5 bases, with 12 bases left in between. CDR3 sequence reads: CASSQDQVAGDTQYF. The CDR3 DNA follows: TGTGCCAGCAGCCAAGATCAGGTCGCGGGAGATACGCAGTATTTT.

The chain joins TRBV29-1 to TRBJ1-1, with a tentative D call TRBD1 (6 bases). V dropped 6 bases and J dropped 5 bases, with 13 bases sitting between them. CDR1 SQVTM and CDR2 ANQGSEA come from the germline V gene. The CDR3 has 12 amino acids. CDR3 DNA sequence: TGCAGCGTCGACAGGTCGGGGACTGAAGCTTTCTTT. This codes for CSVDRSGTEAFF.

The rearrangement uses TRBV6-1 and TRBJ2-2; D possibly matches TRBD1 or TRBD2 (5 bases each). Germline V gene data show CDR1 as MNHNS and CDR2 as SASEGT. Trimming shortened V by 3 bases and J by 5 bases, and 10 bases separated the two germline ends. The CDR3 contains 14 residues. The CDR3, as DNA: TGTGCCAGCAGTGACGGGGCATGGACCGGGGAGCTGTTTTTT. The encoded protein is CASSDGAWTGELFF.